Reported below is one T cell receptor beta chain. The antigen is not known. This entry comes from a study of cytomegalovirus exposure and HLA in healthy donors. Study-wide points: In most subjects, TCR beta sequences reportedly gave accurate predictions of HLA-A and HLA-B alleles.

The PCR ran on 60 Vbeta and 13 Jbeta primers. Generated by immunoSEQ multiplex PCR, the TCRdb table keeps only in-frame clones and is missing some. The sample holds some 150,000 clones, 76% seen once. The V end lost 2 bases, the J end lost 4 bases, and 13 bases lay between the germline ends. Germline V gene sequence: CDR1 SGDLS, CDR2 YYNGEE. The CDR3 runs 14 residues. This clonotype originated in a female donor in good health and CMV-seropositive. The chain couples TRBV9 to TRBJ2-7, with D perhaps TRBD2 (5 bases). The sequenced sample was PBMCs. CDR3 residues: CASSVGSGGYEQYF. The CDR3 nucleotides read TGTGCCAGCAGCGTGGGCAGCGGCGGGTACGAGCAGTACTTC. The complete variable domain, with remaining parts taken from reference TRBV9 and TRBJ2-7, reads DSGVTQTPKHLITATGQRVTLRCSPRSGDLSVYWYQQSLDQGLQFLIQYYNGEERAKGNILERFSAQQFPDLHSELNLSSLELGDSALYFCASSVGSGGYEQYFGPGTRLTVT.